These 8 T cell receptor beta chains were all obtained from the same sample, sequenced in a study of siplizumab effects on memory and regulatory T cells (dated by TCRdb to about 2019). The method was the immunoSEQ multiplex PCR assay. This immuneACCESS table, as held by TCRdb, lists in-frame sequences with V and J called but not all clones. Of the missing ones, under half trace to an unresolved V gene in checked studies; the others have no known cause. The sample table shows some 120,000 clones, and around 93% are seen once. The ten largest clonotypes hold over 0.15% of the sample. Sequencing was done on a sample of non-Treg CD4+ T cells sorted from blood. The cell subset or site label of this sample denotes: FACS-sorted unstimulated CD4+ non-regulatory T cells. The receptor source for this set is a human donor in good health.

The rearrangement joins TRBV5-1 to TRBJ1-5; TRBD1 agrees at 8 bases. Trimming took 4 bases from V and 6 from J; bases not matched to a gene: 9. Per germline, CDR1 SGHRS and CDR2 YFSETQ. CDR3 size: 15 residues. CDR3 bases: TGCGCCAGCAGCCTCAACGACAGGGGAAGTCAGCCCCAGCATTTT. Amino acids: CASSLNDRGSQPQHF.

V is TRBV2 and J is TRBJ2-5; no clear D gene. The CDR3 contains 15 residues. Trimming removed 4 bases at V and 0 bases at J, with 12 bases between. Germline CDR1 reads SNHLY; CDR2 reads FYNNEI. CDR3 coding DNA: TGTGCCAGCAGTGGTGGGCTGACGTACCAAGAGACCCAGTACTTC. As protein: CASSGGLTYQETQYF.

V usage is TRBV5-4 and J usage is TRBJ1-6, with D uncertain. Trimming took off 4 bases at V and 0 bases at J, with 17 bases between the two ends. The CDR3 is 18 amino acids. Germline CDR1 is SGHNT and CDR2 is YYREEE (reference sequence). In DNA, the CDR3 is TGTGCCAGCAGCCTAACTAGACCCGGGAGCTCCTATAATTCACCCCTCCACTTT. Amino acids: CASSLTRPGSSYNSPLHF.

V and J are TRBV19 and TRBJ2-3; perhaps D is TRBD1 or TRBD2 (5 bases each). Trimming removed 5 bases from V and 6 bases from J, with 21 bases in between. The CDR3 sequence is 16 residues long. The V gene's germline CDR1 is LNHDA and CDR2 SQIVND (reference sequence). The CDR3 DNA reads as TGTGCCAGTAGTCCGGGGACCCAGGGATATTGGGATACGCAGTATTTT. Protein product: CASSPGTQGYWDTQYF.

The chain is built from TRBV19 and TRBJ2-7, with 7 positions matching TRBD1. V was pared by 2 bases and J by 0 bases, with 4 bases of the junction left unmatched. CDR3 length equals 15 residues. Per germline, CDR1 LNHDA and CDR2 SQIVND (reference sequence). This CDR3 reads CASSIKTGSSYEQYF. CDR3 nucleotides: TGTGCCAGTAGTATAAAGACAGGGAGCTCCTACGAGCAGTACTTC.

The chain combines TRBV9 with TRBJ2-5; D is unclear. Trimming took 4 bases from V and 1 from J, leaving 8 bases between them. The germline V gene encodes CDR1 SGDLS and CDR2 YYNGEE. CDR3 length: 13 residues. CDR3 in DNA: TGTGCCAGCAGCCTCGACCCCCAAGAGACCCAGTACTTC. Translation: CASSLDPQETQYF.

V and J are TRBV11-2 and TRBJ2-6, with 9 bases fitting TRBD1. This CDR3 has 17 amino acids. J gave up 5 bases and V 6 bases, and 11 bases lay outside the gene matches. Germline lookup yields CDR1 SGHAT and CDR2 FQNNGV. The DNA of the CDR3 is TGTGCCAGCAGATCGTCCCGGGACAGGGAGCGGGCCAACGTCCTGACTTTC. Residues: CASRSSRDRERANVLTF.

The sample holds one count of this clone. This chain's CDR3 is CAISTAGLEYEQYF. The CDR3 DNA reads as TGTGCCATCAGTACCGCGGGACTAGAGTACGAGCAGTACTTC. The V gene is TRBV10-3, the J gene TRBJ2-7; TRBD2 agrees at 8 bases. Germline V lookup: CDR1 ENHRY, CDR2 SYGVKD. The junction had 7 bases not matched to a gene; V was cut back by 5 bases and J by 4 bases. CDR3 length: 14 amino acids.